The clone carrying this TCR beta chain has a single count. At one of its ends the junction is not consistent with the germline gene, which may arise from a read error. The sample belongs to a study of cytotoxic CD8 clonotypes in ibrutinib-treated CLL. Looking at the study overall: Each sample contained, on average, just over 250,000 productive templates and tens of thousands of productive rearrangements.

The method was immunoSEQ multiplex PCR; TCRdb's version includes in-frame clones alone and lacks a portion of them. This table has some 350,000 clones, roughly two thirds appearing once. From germline, CDR1 is SGHAT and CDR2 FQNNGV. This CDR3 has 15 residues. Sequences were derived from PBMCs, sampled after 36 months of ibrutinib treatment. The TCR was taken from a human donor with chronic lymphocytic leukemia. The gene calls are TRBV11-2 and TRBJ2-7; possible D gene TRBD1, 6 bases. The CDR3 coding sequence is TGTGCCAGCAGCAAACAGGGTTTGGACTCCTCCGAGCAGTACTTC. Its protein product is CASSKQGLDSSEQYF.